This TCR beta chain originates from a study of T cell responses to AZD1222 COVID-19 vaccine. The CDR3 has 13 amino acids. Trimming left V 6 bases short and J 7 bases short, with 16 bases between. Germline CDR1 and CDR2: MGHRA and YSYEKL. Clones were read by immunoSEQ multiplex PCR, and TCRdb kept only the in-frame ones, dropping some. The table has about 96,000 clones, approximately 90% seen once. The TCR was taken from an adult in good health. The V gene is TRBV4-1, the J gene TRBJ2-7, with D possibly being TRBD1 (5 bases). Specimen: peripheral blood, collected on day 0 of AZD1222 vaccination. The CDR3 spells CASRPQQGLEQYF. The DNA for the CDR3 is TGCGCCAGCAGACCCCAGCAGGGATTGGAGCAGTACTTC.